The 18 T cell receptor beta chains below were found in one sample sequenced in a study of response to subunit inactivated influenza vaccine. TCRdb re-analysed the RT-PCR reads in MiXCR, keeping a single row per CDR3 protein. The table shows around 580,000 distinct CDR3 sequences, with about 15% occurring only once. The sequenced sample was PBMCs from blood, obtained 11 to 12 days after vaccination. The source is a man aged 50 to 60 who received an inactivated influenza vaccine.

This clonotype was counted between two and nine times. The chain uses TRBV6-1 and TRBJ1-2; D is unclear. The CDR3 sequence is 11 residues long. Germline CDR1 is MNHNS and CDR2 is SASEGT. V was cut by 6 bases and J by 2 bases, with 4 bases left in between. The CDR3 region has the DNA TGTGCCAGCAGGCAGAACTATGGCTACACCTTC. Translation: CASRQNYGYTF.

This clonotype was detected only a few times. The rearrangement uses TRBV11-2 and TRBJ2-7; D not resolved. CDR1 SGHAT and CDR2 FQNNGV come from the germline V gene. V was cut by 4 bases and J by 2 bases, with 12 bases left in between. This CDR3 region has 14 residues. CDR3 DNA: TGTGCCAGCAGCTCATTACGGTTTGCCTACGAGCAGTACTTC. It codes for CASSSLRFAYEQYF.

The V call is TRBV29-1, the J call TRBJ2-1; D may be TRBD1 (6 bases). The germline CDR1 and CDR2 sequences are SQVTM and ANQGSEA. This CDR3 has 13 residues. The ends were cut back, 3 bases at V and 7 bases at J, with 13 bases in the middle. CDR3 coding DNA: TGCAGCGTTGAGGCCTTCCAGGGGAATGAGCAGTTCTTC. It codes for CSVEAFQGNEQFF.

The chain uses TRBV28 and TRBJ2-7, with D unresolved. The germline V and J ends were trimmed by 7 bases and 1 base, with 8 bases remaining between them. Germline CDR1 is MDHEN and CDR2 is SYDVKM. The CDR3 loop spans 12 amino acids. CDR3 DNA sequence: TGTGCCAGCATGAGCTCTTCCTACGAGCAGTACTTC. It specifies CASMSSSYEQYF. Looking up the rest from reference TRBV28 and TRBJ2-7 gives the full variable domain: DVKVTQSSRYLVKRTGEKVFLECVQDMDHENMFWYRQDPGLGLRLIYFSYDVKMKEKGDIPEGYSVSREKKERFSLILESASTNQTSMYLCASMSSSYEQYFGPGTRLTVT.

This clonotype was counted only a few times. This chain joins TRBV12-3 or TRBV12-4 and TRBJ1-2, with D uncertain. The CDR3 is 13 amino acids. V was pared by 3 bases and J by 4 bases, with 9 bases between. The CDR3: CASSFKVTYGYTF. DNA of the CDR3: TGTGCCAGCAGTTTTAAGGTTACCTATGGCTACACCTTC.

The chain has TRBV20-1 and TRBJ2-5; D remains ambiguous. The length of the CDR3 is 14 residues. Germline-derived CDR1 and CDR2 are DFQATT and SNEGSKA (reference sequence). V was cut by 3 bases and J by 0 bases, with 11 bases left in between. CDR3 residues: CSASGSWYQETQYF. As DNA, the CDR3 is TGCAGTGCTAGTGGGTCCTGGTACCAAGAGACCCAGTACTTC.

This clonotype was counted at least ten times. The chain is built from TRBV5-1 and TRBJ2-3; D not resolved. The CDR3 sequence is 13 residues long. CDR1 is SGHRS and CDR2 is YFSETQ in the germline V gene. The V and J ends lost 0 bases and 2 bases respectively, with 4 bases between them. The CDR3 region has the DNA TGCGCCAGCAGCTTGGAATCCACAGATACGCAGTATTTT. Protein product: CASSLESTDTQYF.

This clonotype was counted many times. The chain is built from TRBV7-2 and TRBJ1-1, with D perhaps TRBD1 (6 bases). V gave up 4 bases and J gave up 7 bases, with 10 bases separating them. The germline CDR1 and CDR2 sequences are SGHTA and FQGNSA. This CDR3 has 12 residues. The DNA of the CDR3 is TGTGCCAGCAGCTCGACAGGTATTGAAGCTTTCTTT. Translating it yields CASSSTGIEAFF.

V is TRBV30 and J is TRBJ2-1, with D possibly matching TRBD1 (5 bases). V was shortened by 8 bases and J by 4 bases, with 12 bases between the two germline ends. The CDR3 covers 12 residues. Germline-derived CDR1 and CDR2 are GTSNPN and SVGIG (reference sequence). CDR3: CAGDREYNEQFF. CDR3 in DNA: TGTGCCGGTGACAGAGAATACAATGAGCAGTTCTTC.

This clonotype was seen more than once but under ten times. The chain employs TRBV13 and TRBJ2-7, with D tentatively TRBD2 (5 bases). Between the trimmed V and J ends, which lost 5 bases and 5 bases, there was a span of 13 bases. CDR3 length: 13 amino acids. Germline loops: CDR1 PRHDT, CDR2 FYEKMQ (reference sequence). CDR3 in DNA: TGTGCCAGCAGCCCCCAGAGGGTCCACGAGCAGTACTTC. Its translation: CASSPQRVHEQYF. The full variable domain, its missing parts supplied by reference TRBV13 and TRBJ2-7, is AAGVIQSPRHLIKEKRETATLKCYPIPRHDTVYWYQQGPGQDPQFLISFYEKMQSDKGSIPDRFSAQQFSDYHSELNMSSLELGDSALYFCASSPQRVHEQYFGPGTRLTVT.

This clonotype was counted between two and nine times. V gene TRBV28 combines with J gene TRBJ2-7; D call uncertain. The CDR3 loop spans 12 amino acids. Deletions cut 8 bases from V and 2 bases from J, with 10 bases between. Per germline, CDR1 MDHEN and CDR2 SYDVKM. CDR3 sequence reads: CASCKVPYEQYF. CDR3 coding DNA: TGTGCCAGCTGTAAAGTGCCCTACGAGCAGTACTTC.

This clonotype was recorded only once. The V call is TRBV7-2, the J call TRBJ2-5; perhaps TRBD2 as D (6 bases). The germline V and J ends were trimmed by 2 bases and 7 bases, with 11 bases remaining between them. The CDR3 runs 13 residues. The germline gives CDR1 SGHTA, CDR2 FQGNSA. DNA of the CDR3: TGTGCCAGCAGCTTACAAGGGAGGTGGACCCAGTACTTC. Its protein product is CASSLQGRWTQYF. Complete variable domain (other parts from reference TRBV7-2 and TRBJ2-5): GAGVSQSPSNKVTEKGKDVELRCDPISGHTALYWYRQSLGQGLEFLIYFQGNSAPDKSGLPSDRFSAERTGGSVSTLTIQRTQQEDSAVYLCASSLQGRWTQYFGPGTRLLVL.

This clonotype was detected many times. The chain carries TRBV5-1 and TRBJ2-5, with D perhaps matching TRBD2 (6 bases). Deletions cut 4 bases from V and 2 bases from J, with 15 bases between. The CDR3 extends over 15 amino acids. The germline V gene has CDR1 SGHRS and CDR2 YFSETQ. The CDR3 DNA sequence: TGCGCCAGCAGCACCGGACTAACTTTACAAGAGACCCAGTACTTC. Translating it yields CASSTGLTLQETQYF. Using reference TRBV5-1 and TRBJ2-5 for the parts outside the CDR3, the full variable domain is KAGVTQTPRYLIKTRGQQVTLSCSPISGHRSVSWYQQTPGQGLQFLFEYFSETQRNKGNFPGRFSGRQFSNSRSEMNVSTLELGDSALYLCASSTGLTLQETQYFGPGTRLLVL.

V gene TRBV7-8 combines with J gene TRBJ1-1; D unclear. Trimming removed 4 bases from V and 7 bases from J, with 13 bases in between. The CDR3 consists of 13 residues. Germline values: CDR1 SGHVS, CDR2 FQNEAQ. The CDR3 DNA follows: TGTGCCAGCAGCTCCTTCGACACCTTTGAAGCTTTCTTT. Amino acids: CASSSFDTFEAFF.

V gene TRBV20-1 combines with J gene TRBJ1-2, with unresolved D. Germline V gene lookup returns CDR1 DFQATT and CDR2 SNEGSKA (reference sequence). Trimming took 3 bases from V and 3 from J, leaving 14 bases between them. The CDR3 has 14 amino acids. This chain's CDR3 is CSARGNLIHYGYTF. DNA of the CDR3: TGCAGTGCTAGGGGGAACCTCATTCACTATGGCTACACCTTC.

The chain uses TRBV6-6 and TRBJ1-5; D is unresolved. V shed 6 bases and J shed 1 base, with 7 bases lying between them. The CDR3 is 13 amino acids. CDR1 is MNHNY and CDR2 is SVGAGI in the germline V gene (reference sequence). This chain's CDR3 is CASRGGSNQPQHF. In DNA form, the CDR3 reads TGTGCCAGCAGGGGAGGGAGCAATCAGCCCCAGCATTTT.

This rearrangement joins TRBV5-6 to TRBJ2-5; maybe TRBD2 (6 bases). CDR3 length: 14 residues. V shed 6 bases and J shed 6 bases, with 18 bases lying between them. Germline assignment: CDR1 SGHDT and CDR2 YYEEEE. The DNA for the CDR3 is TGTGCCAGCACTCCTTGGGGGGAACGGAAGACCCAGTACTTC. It specifies CASTPWGERKTQYF.

The rearrangement links TRBV4-3 to TRBJ2-3; D is possibly TRBD1 or TRBD2 (7 bases each). With 3 bases removed from V and 5 bases from J, the gap between germline ends came to 12 bases. Looked up from germline, CDR1 is LGHNA and CDR2 is YSLEER. The CDR3 totals 14 residues. Here the CDR3 reads CASSQGGGEDTQYF. DNA for the CDR3: TGCGCCAGCAGCCAGGGAGGGGGCGAAGATACGCAGTATTTT.